These 30 T cell receptor beta chains were sequenced from one sample in a study of blood T cell repertoires in COVID-19. Profiling relied on immunoSEQ multiplex PCR, and the TCRdb table lists in-frame clones only, not all of them. The data contain 40,000 to 45,000 clones, about 77% of them singletons. The source material was peripheral blood. The receptors here all came from a man older than 75 with acute or convalescent COVID-19.

V and J are TRBV7-9 and TRBJ2-2; no firm D call. V lost 5 bases, J lost 2 bases, and 21 bases lay in between. Germline lookup yields CDR1 SEHNR and CDR2 FQNEAQ (reference sequence). The CDR3 consists of 18 residues. CDR3 residues: CASSPLMWYSANTGELFF. The CDR3 nucleotides read TGTGCCAGCAGCCCTCTTATGTGGTACTCTGCAAACACCGGGGAGCTGTTTTTT. The full variable domain, rest sourced from reference TRBV7-9 and TRBJ2-2, is DTGVSQNPRHKITKRGQNVTFRCDPISEHNRLYWYRQTLGQGPEFLTYFQNEAQLEKSRLLSDRFSAERPKGSFSTLEIQRTEQGDSAMYLCASSPLMWYSANTGELFFGEGSRLTVL.

The table lists this clone with a count of one. The V and J genes are TRBV23-1 and TRBJ2-5, with TRBD2 as a possible D gene (5 bases). TRBV23-1 is an ORF, with its function uncertain. This CDR3 region has 19 residues. Between the trimmed V and J ends, which lost 0 bases and 4 bases, there was a span of 24 bases. The CDR3 spells CASSQSREPQNTEGETQYF. Here the CDR3 DNA reads TGCGCCAGCAGTCAATCGAGAGAGCCACAGAACACTGAGGGAGAGACCCAGTACTTC.

The chain has TRBV7-3 and TRBJ2-3, with TRBD2 identical over 8 bases. Germline values: CDR1 SGHTA, CDR2 FQGTGA. The V and J ends lost 4 bases and 2 bases, in that order; junction bases with no gene match: 8. The CDR3 is 16 residues long. Written as DNA, the CDR3 is TGTGCCAGCAGCTCGATCTCGGGAGGGCTCACAGATACGCAGTATTTT. Its protein product is CASSSISGGLTDTQYF. The whole variable domain, remainder taken from reference TRBV7-3 and TRBJ2-3, is GAGVSQTPSNKVTEKGKYVELRCDPISGHTALYWYRQSLGQGPEFLIYFQGTGAADDSGLPNDRFFAVRPEGSVSTLKIQRTERGDSAVYLCASSSISGGLTDTQYFGPGTRLTVL.

The chain employs TRBV7-8 and TRBJ2-7; 12 bases fit TRBD2. CDR1 is SGHVS and CDR2 is FQNEAQ in the germline V gene. The V gene end was trimmed by 4 bases and the J gene end by 6 bases; junction bases not matched to a gene: 7. CDR3 length: 15 residues. The CDR3: CASSSSTSGRTEQYF. For the CDR3, the DNA is TGTGCCAGCAGCTCCTCGACTAGCGGGAGAACCGAGCAGTACTTC.

This clone was counted once. The J gene is TRBJ2-7, the V gene TRBV27; 8 bases are a match to TRBD1. Trimming cost V 6 bases and J 6 bases; bases outside gene matches: 10. Germline V gene data show CDR1 as MNHEY and CDR2 as SMNVEV (reference sequence). The CDR3 runs to 14 residues. The chain's CDR3 is CASRTMTGVREQYF. The CDR3 nucleotides read TGTGCCAGCAGAACGATGACAGGGGTCCGCGAGCAGTACTTC.

The chain is built from TRBV2 and TRBJ1-2; tentative D call: TRBD1 (6 bases). Trimming pared 4 bases from V and 7 bases from J, leaving 13 bases between. Germline V lookup: CDR1 SNHLY, CDR2 FYNNEI. The CDR3 contains 13 residues. Here the CDR3 reads CASSGQGRSGYTF. CDR3 nucleotides: TGTGCCAGCAGTGGTCAGGGGCGTAGTGGCTACACCTTC. Variable domain in full (rest from reference TRBV2 and TRBJ1-2): EPEVTQTPSHQVTQMGQEVILRCVPISNHLYFYWYRQILGQKVEFLVSFYNNEISEKSEIFDDQFSVERPDGSNFTLKIRSTKLEDSAMYFCASSGQGRSGYTFGSGTRLTVV.

The genes are TRBV19 and TRBJ1-1, with a possible D match to TRBD1 (6 bases). CDR3 length equals 15 residues. Trimming took 7 bases from V and 0 from J, leaving 15 bases between them. Germline V lookup: CDR1 LNHDA, CDR2 SQIVND (reference sequence). The CDR3 DNA reads TGTGCCAGTATCCCGAAACAGGGAATGAACACTGAAGCTTTCTTT. Translation: CASIPKQGMNTEAFF.

V usage is TRBV7-3 and J usage is TRBJ2-3, with TRBD2 matching 13 bases. The V gene end was trimmed by 4 bases and the J gene end by 6 bases; junction bases not matched to a gene: 4. Germline V CDR1 and CDR2: SGHTA, FQGTGA. This CDR3 is built from 15 residues. The CDR3 protein is CASSSLAGGPDTQYF. CDR3 coding DNA: TGTGCCAGCAGCTCACTAGCGGGAGGGCCGGATACGCAGTATTTT.

CDR3 nucleotides: TGTGCCAGCAGAGGGGGCACTCTAGGCTATAATTCACCCCTCCACTTT. Translating it yields CASRGGTLGYNSPLHF. The rearrangement uses TRBV2 and TRBJ1-6, with 7 bases identical to TRBD1. Germline CDR1 SNHLY, CDR2 FYNNEI. The CDR3 loop spans 16 amino acids. Trimming removed 6 bases from V and 3 bases from J; junction bases left unmatched: 8. Combining the CDR3 with reference TRBV2 and TRBJ1-6 gives the whole variable domain EPEVTQTPSHQVTQMGQEVILRCVPISNHLYFYWYRQILGQKVEFLVSFYNNEISEKSEIFDDQFSVERPDGSNFTLKIRSTKLEDSAMYFCASRGGTLGYNSPLHFGNGTRLTVT.

The table lists this clone with a count of one. The V gene is TRBV5-1, the J gene TRBJ2-2; TRBD1 might be the D (5 bases). Trimming took off 5 bases at V and 4 bases at J, with 12 bases between the two ends. CDR3 length equals 14 residues. Germline V lookup: CDR1 SGHRS, CDR2 YFSETQ. This CDR3 reads CASSEGAITGELFF. The CDR3 bases are TGCGCCAGCAGTGAAGGGGCGATCACCGGGGAGCTGTTTTTT.

The rearrangement links TRBV4-1 to TRBJ1-2, with D possibly matching TRBD1 (5 bases). The CDR3 has 14 amino acids. With 3 bases removed from V and 8 bases from J, the gap between germline ends came to 16 bases. The germline gives CDR1 MGHRA, CDR2 YSYEKL. The CDR3 nucleotides are TGCGCCAGCAGCCAGGCGCCGGGGGTCGGCGGCTACACCTTC. Translated, it gives CASSQAPGVGGYTF.

The chain recombines TRBV7-3 with TRBJ2-7; 14 nucleotides match TRBD2. The ends lost 1 base at V and 4 bases at J; junction bases unmatched: 9. Germline assignment: CDR1 SGHTA and CDR2 FQGTGA. The CDR3 totals 18 residues. CDR3 bases: TGTGCCAGCAGCTTAAGGGGACTAGCGGGAGTAGCACCGTACGAGCAGTACTTC. The encoded protein is CASSLRGLAGVAPYEQYF.

The chain joins TRBV4-2 to TRBJ2-4, with D unclear. V was pared by 0 bases and J by 0 bases, with 9 bases between. The germline CDR1 and CDR2 sequences are LGHNA and YNFKEQ. The CDR3 extends over 16 amino acids. The CDR3 DNA follows: TGTGCCAGCAGCCAAGAAAAGGAGAGAGCCAAAAACATTCAGTACTTC. Translation: CASSQEKERAKNIQYF.

The rearrangement links TRBV30 to TRBJ1-6; a weak D match, TRBD1 (5 bases). This CDR3 is 15 amino acids long. The V gene lost 2 bases and the J gene lost 5 bases, with 13 bases spanning the gap. Germline CDR1 and CDR2: GTSNPN and SVGIG (reference sequence). CDR3 coding DNA: TGTGCCTGGAGTTCTCTTGACAGCAATAATTCACCCCTCCACTTT. This sequence encodes CAWSSLDSNNSPLHF.

The chain couples TRBV19 to TRBJ1-2, with TRBD1 identical over 8 bases. Germline V gene data show CDR1 as LNHDA and CDR2 as SQIVND (reference sequence). The V segment lost 5 bases and the J segment 6 bases; nucleotides outside the gene matches: 5. The length of the CDR3 is 13 residues. The CDR3 region has the DNA TGTGCCAGTAGTTCAGGGGGCTTTGATGGCTACACCTTC. It translates to CASSSGGFDGYTF.

The rearrangement joins TRBV6-5 to TRBJ2-3, with TRBD2 identical over 11 bases. The CDR3 runs to 16 residues. Germline V lookup: CDR1 MNHEY, CDR2 SVGAGI. V was clipped by 0 bases and J by 6 bases; unmatched bases: 5. The CDR3 loop reads CASSYSGTSGSDTQYF. In nucleotides, the CDR3 is TGTGCCAGCAGTTACTCAGGGACTAGCGGTTCCGATACGCAGTATTTT.

The rearrangement joins TRBV14 to TRBJ2-2, with TRBD1 matching over 11 bases. CDR1 is SGHDN, CDR2 FVKESK, per germline. The V and J ends lost 4 bases and 3 bases, in that order; junction bases with no gene match: 7. This CDR3 has 17 amino acids. The CDR3 loop reads CASSPTGQGVHTGELFF. The CDR3, as DNA: TGTGCCAGCAGCCCAACGGGACAGGGGGTCCACACCGGGGAGCTGTTTTTT.

The chain combines TRBV6-5 with TRBJ1-1, with D unresolved. Germline assignment: CDR1 MNHEY and CDR2 SVGAGI. The CDR3 covers 14 residues. Trimming cost V 7 bases and J 0 bases, with 12 bases left between them. The CDR3 DNA is TGTGCCAGCATTCCGGCTGGGCTGAACACTGAAGCTTTCTTT. Its translation is CASIPAGLNTEAFF.

The chain couples TRBV2 to TRBJ1-6; D is unclear. Germline-derived CDR1 and CDR2 are SNHLY and FYNNEI. The V and J ends lost 8 bases and 9 bases respectively, with 14 bases between them. The CDR3 consists of 13 residues. The CDR3 spells CASGEIPTSPLHF. CDR3 sequence (DNA): TGTGCCAGCGGGGAGATACCTACTTCACCCCTCCACTTT.

This clone was observed many times. CDR3 region: CASSDLIRDTTSYEQYF. The CDR3 bases are TGTGCCAGCAGTGACTTGATCCGGGACACCACATCCTACGAGCAGTACTTC. The J gene is TRBJ2-7, the V gene TRBV6-4; D is perhaps TRBD1 (6 bases). Between the trimmed V and J ends, which lost 1 base and 1 base, there was a span of 17 bases. CDR1 and CDR2 (germline): MRHNA, SNTAGT. This CDR3 is built from 17 residues.

This clone has more than one count but fewer than ten. V and J are TRBV2 and TRBJ1-2; perhaps TRBD1 as D (5 bases). The CDR3 sequence is 13 residues long. Trimming stripped 4 bases from V and 2 bases from J, with 8 bases between. CDR1 and CDR2 (germline): SNHLY, FYNNEI. CDR3 region: CASSARGNYGYTF. CDR3 DNA sequence: TGTGCCAGCAGTGCGCGGGGCAACTATGGCTACACCTTC.

The genes are TRBV6-2 or TRBV6-3 and TRBJ2-1; 11 bases align to TRBD1. Per germline, CDR1 MNHEY and CDR2 SVGEGT. The CDR3 is 16 residues long. With 5 bases clipped from V and 4 bases from J, the junction kept 7 bases outside the gene matches. CDR3 coding DNA: TGTGCCAGCAGTCTCCGGACAGGGGGCAGGTACAATGAGCAGTTCTTC. Its protein is CASSLRTGGRYNEQFF.

The chain carries TRBV29-1 and TRBJ2-1; TRBD1 aligns across 12 bases. The trim removed 4 bases at V and 8 bases at J, leaving 12 bases unmatched. Per germline, CDR1 SQVTM and CDR2 ANQGSEA. This CDR3 is built from 16 residues. The CDR3 loop reads CSVVPSGTGGLHEQFF. In DNA, the CDR3 is TGCAGCGTTGTTCCGAGCGGGACAGGGGGCTTGCATGAGCAGTTCTTC.

This sequence joins TRBV12-3 or TRBV12-4 and TRBJ1-5; D is perhaps TRBD1 (5 bases). V lost 5 bases, J lost 6 bases, and 11 bases lay in between. The length of the CDR3 is 13 residues. CDR3 sequence (DNA): TGTGCCAGCAGTCCAGGGAGGATTCAGCCCCAGCATTTT. It translates to CASSPGRIQPQHF.

This clone was seen a handful of times. This chain joins TRBV3-1 (or the pseudogene TRBV3-2) and TRBJ1-1, with D tentatively TRBD1 (5 bases). The CDR3 is 14 residues long. Trimming removed 1 base at V and 5 bases at J, with 11 bases between. The germline gives CDR1 LGHDT, CDR2 YNNKEL (reference sequence). CDR3 sequence: CASSQVGGGTEAFF. CDR3 sequence (DNA): TGTGCCAGCAGCCAAGTCGGTGGGGGGACTGAAGCTTTCTTT.

For the CDR3, the DNA is TGTGCCAGCGGGGGGAGCTCCTATAATTCACCCCTCCACTTT. Amino acid sequence: CASGGSSYNSPLHF. This chain links TRBV2 with TRBJ1-6; D is perhaps TRBD1 (5 bases). CDR1 and CDR2 from the germline V gene are SNHLY and FYNNEI. The CDR3 is 14 residues long. The germline V and J ends were trimmed by 8 bases and 0 bases, with 8 bases remaining between them.

The rearrangement joins TRBV25-1 to TRBJ1-2; 7 bases are shared with TRBD1. The CDR3 spans 14 residues. With 6 bases clipped from V and 1 base from J, the junction kept 5 bases outside the gene matches. Germline values: CDR1 MGHDK, CDR2 SYGVNS. CDR3 amino acids: CASRRTGDNYGYTF. CDR3 DNA: TGTGCCAGCAGGAGGACAGGAGATAACTATGGCTACACCTTC.

The rearrangement joins TRBV10-1 to TRBJ2-1; D possibly corresponds to TRBD1 (5 bases). Trimming removed 2 bases at V and 6 bases at J, with 8 bases between. CDR1 and CDR2 from the germline V gene are WNHNN and SYGVQD (reference sequence). The CDR3 is 13 residues long. The CDR3 loop is CASSEPQGNEQFF. In DNA, the CDR3 is TGCGCCAGCAGTGAGCCGCAGGGCAATGAGCAGTTCTTC.

This clone was counted only a few times. The chain recombines TRBV10-3 with TRBJ2-2, with TRBD1 matching over 10 bases. CDR1 and CDR2 from the germline V gene are ENHRY and SYGVKD. V was pared by 5 bases and J by 4 bases, with 4 bases of the junction left unmatched. The CDR3 runs to 15 residues. In nucleotides, the CDR3 is TGTGCCATCAGTCGACAGGGGGCGCCCACCGGGGAGCTGTTTTTT. Translating gives CAISRQGAPTGELFF.

This clone came up a few times. V gene TRBV27 combines with J gene TRBJ1-5, with 7 nucleotides matching TRBD1. From germline, CDR1 is MNHEY and CDR2 SMNVEV (reference sequence). V gave up 6 bases and J gave up 4 bases; unmatched junction bases: 9. CDR3 length: 15 residues. The CDR3 DNA is TGTGCCAGCAGACCTGGCGGGACAGCGAATCAGCCCCAGCATTTT. This gives the protein CASRPGGTANQPQHF.